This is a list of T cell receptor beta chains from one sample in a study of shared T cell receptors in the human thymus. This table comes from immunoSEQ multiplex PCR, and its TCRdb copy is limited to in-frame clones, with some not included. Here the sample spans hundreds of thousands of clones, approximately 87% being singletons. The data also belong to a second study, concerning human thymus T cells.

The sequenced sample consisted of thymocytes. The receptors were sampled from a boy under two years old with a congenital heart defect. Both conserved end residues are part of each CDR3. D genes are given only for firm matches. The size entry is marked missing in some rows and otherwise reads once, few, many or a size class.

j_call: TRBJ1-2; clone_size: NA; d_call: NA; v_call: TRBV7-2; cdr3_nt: TGTGCCAGCAGCCCCCGTGGGGGGAATGAGGATCGTGGCTACACCTTC; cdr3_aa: CASSPRGGNEDRGYTF
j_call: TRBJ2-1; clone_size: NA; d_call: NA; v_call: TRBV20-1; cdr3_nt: TGTAAGACTACCACCAACAATGAGCAGTTCTTC; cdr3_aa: CKTTTNNEQFF
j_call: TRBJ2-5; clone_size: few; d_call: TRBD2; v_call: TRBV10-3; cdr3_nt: TGTGCCAGCGGGGGGGCACAAGAGACCCAGTACTTC; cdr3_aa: CASGGAQETQYF
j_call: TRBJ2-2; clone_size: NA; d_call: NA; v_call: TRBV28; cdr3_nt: TGTGCCAGCAGTTTATCGCCAGCGGGTATAAACACCGGGGAGCTGTTTTTT; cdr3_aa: CASSLSPAGINTGELFF
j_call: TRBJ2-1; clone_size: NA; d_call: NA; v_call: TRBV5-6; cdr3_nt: TGTGCCAGCAGCCCAGCCCCCAGGGAGGAGTACAATGAGCAGTTCTTC; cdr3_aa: CASSPAPREEYNEQFF
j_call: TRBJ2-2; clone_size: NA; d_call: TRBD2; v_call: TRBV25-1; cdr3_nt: TGTGCCAGCAGTGGGACTAGCGGGAGGGTCACCGGGGAGCTGTTTTTT; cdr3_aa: CASSGTSGRVTGELFF
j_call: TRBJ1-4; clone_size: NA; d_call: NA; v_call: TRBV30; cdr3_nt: TGTGCCTGGGTGAGGAGATGTGAAAAACTGTTTTTT; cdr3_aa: CAWVRRCEKLFF
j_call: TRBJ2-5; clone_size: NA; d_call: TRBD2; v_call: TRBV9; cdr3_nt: TGTGCCAGCAGCGCGGACAGGGAGTCTAGCGGGAGATTAGGGCGGGAGACCCAGTACTTC; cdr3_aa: CASSADRESSGRLGRETQYF
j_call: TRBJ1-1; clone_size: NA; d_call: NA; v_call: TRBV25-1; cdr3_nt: TGTGCCAGCAGACCAGGGGCGCGGAACACTGAAGCTTTCTTT; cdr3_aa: CASRPGARNTEAFF
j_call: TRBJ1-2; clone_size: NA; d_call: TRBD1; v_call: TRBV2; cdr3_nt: TGTGCCACCCAGGGGGAAGGACAGGATGGCTACACCTTC; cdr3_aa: CATQGEGQDGYTF
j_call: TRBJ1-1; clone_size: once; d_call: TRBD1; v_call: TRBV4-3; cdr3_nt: TGCGCCAGCAGCCAATCAGGGGACAGGGCACCGAACACTGAAGCTTTCTTT; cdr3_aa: CASSQSGDRAPNTEAFF
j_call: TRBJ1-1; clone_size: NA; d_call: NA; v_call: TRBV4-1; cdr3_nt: TGCGCCAGCAGGTTTGTGGGGAGGTTTAACACTGAAGCTTTCTTT; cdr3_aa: CASRFVGRFNTEAFF
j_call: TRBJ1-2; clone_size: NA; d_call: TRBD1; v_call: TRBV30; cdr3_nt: TGTGCCTGGACCAAGGGACAGGGGGTCGGCTACACCTTC; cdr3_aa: CAWTKGQGVGYTF
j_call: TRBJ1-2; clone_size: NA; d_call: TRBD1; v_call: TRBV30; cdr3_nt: TGTGCCTGGAGTGTAGGTGCGGACAGGGACCCTAGAAGCAGCTATGGCTACACCTTC; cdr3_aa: CAWSVGADRDPRSSYGYTF
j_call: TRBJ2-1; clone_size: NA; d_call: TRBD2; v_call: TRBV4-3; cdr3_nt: TGCGCCAGCAGCCAAGTTTTTGGGCGGGAGGGGGGTGAGCAGTTCTTC; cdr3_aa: CASSQVFGREGGEQFF
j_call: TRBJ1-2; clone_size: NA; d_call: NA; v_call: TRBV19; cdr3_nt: TGTGCCAGTAGTATAGTAGTCGGGCAGGGCGCTAACTATGGCTACACCTTC; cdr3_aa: CASSIVVGQGANYGYTF
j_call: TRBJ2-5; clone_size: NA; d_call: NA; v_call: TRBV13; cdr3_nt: TGTGCCAGCAGCTTAGCCAACCCTTGGGAGCGGAGGTCGGCCCAGTACTTC; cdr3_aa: CASSLANPWERRSAQYF
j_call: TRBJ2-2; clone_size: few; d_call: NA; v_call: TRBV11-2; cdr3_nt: TGTGCCAGCAGCTTAGACTCCGAGCGTGGCACCGGGGAGCTGTTTTTT; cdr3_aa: CASSLDSERGTGELFF
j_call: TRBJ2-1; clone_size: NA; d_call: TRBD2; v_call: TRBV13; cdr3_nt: TGTGCCAGCAGGCGCTCTAGCGGGAGCCTTTACAATGAGCAGTTCTTC; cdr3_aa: CASRRSSGSLYNEQFF
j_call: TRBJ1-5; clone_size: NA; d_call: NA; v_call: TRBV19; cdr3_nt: TGTGCCAGTAACCAGGGGAGGGATCAGCCCCAGCATTTT; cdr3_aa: CASNQGRDQPQHF
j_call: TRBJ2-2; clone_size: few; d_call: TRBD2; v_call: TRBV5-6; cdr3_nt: TGTGCCAGCAGCTCTGGGAGGGGACCCGAAGGTGACGGGGAGCTGTTTTTT; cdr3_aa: CASSSGRGPEGDGELFF
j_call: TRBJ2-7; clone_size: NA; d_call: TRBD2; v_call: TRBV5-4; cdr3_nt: TGTGCCAGCAAACTCGGGGGGTTACGGGAGGACGAGCAGTACTTC; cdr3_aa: CASKLGGLREDEQYF
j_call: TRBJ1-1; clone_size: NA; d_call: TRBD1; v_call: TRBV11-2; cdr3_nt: TGTGCCAGCAGCTGCCAGACAGGGGGGTGCACTGAAGCTTTCTTT; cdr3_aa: CASSCQTGGCTEAFF
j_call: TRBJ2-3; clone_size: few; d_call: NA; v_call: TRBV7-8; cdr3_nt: TGTGCCAGCCCCAGTACCCCCATAGCGGCTAGCACAGATACGCAGTATTTT; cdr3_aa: CASPSTPIAASTDTQYF
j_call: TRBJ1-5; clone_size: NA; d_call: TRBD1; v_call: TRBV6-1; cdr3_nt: TGTGCCAGCAGTGAAGAGGGCCAGGGGGAAAATAGCAATCAGCCCCAGCATTTT; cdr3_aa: CASSEEGQGENSNQPQHF
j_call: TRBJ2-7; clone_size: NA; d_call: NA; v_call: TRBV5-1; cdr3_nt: TGCGCCAGCAGCTTTGGACGCAAAGGGGGTGAGTACGAGCAGTACTTC; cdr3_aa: CASSFGRKGGEYEQYF
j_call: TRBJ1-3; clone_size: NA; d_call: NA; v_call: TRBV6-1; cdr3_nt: TGTGCCAGCAGTGAAGCAGGCGAGACAGTAGAAGGAAACACCATATATTTT; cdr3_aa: CASSEAGETVEGNTIYF
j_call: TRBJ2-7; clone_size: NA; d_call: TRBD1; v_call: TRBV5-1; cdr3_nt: TGCGCCAGCAGCTCGGACAGGGCCGACTACGAGCAGTACTTC; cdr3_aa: CASSSDRADYEQYF
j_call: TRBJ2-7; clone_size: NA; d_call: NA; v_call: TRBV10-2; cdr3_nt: TGCGCCAGCAGTGGTTCGGCGGGGGCGGGCGAGCAGTACTTC; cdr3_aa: CASSGSAGAGEQYF
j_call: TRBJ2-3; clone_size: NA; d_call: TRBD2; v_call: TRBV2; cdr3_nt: TGTGCCAGTTCCGGGACTAGCGGTCCCACAGATACGCAGTATTTT; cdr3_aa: CASSGTSGPTDTQYF
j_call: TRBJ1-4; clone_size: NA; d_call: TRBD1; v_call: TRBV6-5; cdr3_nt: TGTGCCAGCAGTACCGACAGGGGGCTGGGGGAAAAACTGTTTTTT; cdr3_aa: CASSTDRGLGEKLFF
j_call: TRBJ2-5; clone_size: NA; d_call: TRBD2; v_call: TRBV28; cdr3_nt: TGTGCCAGCAGTTTATCGGGTCTGGGGGGGGAGACCCAGTACTTC; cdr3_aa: CASSLSGLGGETQYF
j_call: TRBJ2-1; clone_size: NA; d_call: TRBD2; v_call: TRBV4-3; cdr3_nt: TGCGCCAGCAGCCAAGATTGGAGGCGGGAGGGCCTATTCTACAATGAGCAGTTCTTC; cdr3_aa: CASSQDWRREGLFYNEQFF
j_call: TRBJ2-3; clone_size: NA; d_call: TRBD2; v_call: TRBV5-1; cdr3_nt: TGCGCCAGCAGCTGTGGACTAGCGGGAACCTGCACAGATACGCAGTATTTT; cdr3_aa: CASSCGLAGTCTDTQYF
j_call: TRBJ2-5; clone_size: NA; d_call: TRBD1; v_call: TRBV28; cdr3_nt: TGTGCCAGCAGTCGGGACAGGGGAAAGACCCAGTACTTC; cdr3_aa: CASSRDRGKTQYF
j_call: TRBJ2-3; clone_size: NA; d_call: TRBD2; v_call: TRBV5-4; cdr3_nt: TGTGCCAGAGCGGGAGTGAAGGCAGATACGCAGTATTTT; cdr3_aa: CARAGVKADTQYF
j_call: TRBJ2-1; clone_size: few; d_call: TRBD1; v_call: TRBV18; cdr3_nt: TGTGCCAGCTCACGGAAGCCGGGACAGAAAAACAATGAGCAGTTCTTC; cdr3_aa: CASSRKPGQKNNEQFF
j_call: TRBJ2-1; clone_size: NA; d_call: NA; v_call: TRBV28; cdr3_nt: TGTGCCAGCAGACACAACCTCGGGAAAAAGAGGGACAATGAGCAGTTCTTC; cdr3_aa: CASRHNLGKKRDNEQFF
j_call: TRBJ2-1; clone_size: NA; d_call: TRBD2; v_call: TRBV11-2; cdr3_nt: TGTGCCAGCAGCTTTGGGACTAGCGGCCCGTCTGTCAATGAGCAGTTCTTC; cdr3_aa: CASSFGTSGPSVNEQFF
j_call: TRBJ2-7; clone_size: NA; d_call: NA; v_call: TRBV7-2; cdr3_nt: TGTGCCAGCAGCTCCCGACAGCCCTCGGAGCAGTACTTC; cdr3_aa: CASSSRQPSEQYF
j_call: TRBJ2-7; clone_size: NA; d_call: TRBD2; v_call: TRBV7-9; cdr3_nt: TGTGCCAGCAGCTCCGGGACTAGCTACGAGCAGTACTTC; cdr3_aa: CASSSGTSYEQYF
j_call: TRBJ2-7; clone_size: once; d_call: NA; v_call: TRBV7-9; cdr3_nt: TGTGCCAGCAGCCTCGAACAGGGCTCCTACGAGCAGTACTTC; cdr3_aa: CASSLEQGSYEQYF
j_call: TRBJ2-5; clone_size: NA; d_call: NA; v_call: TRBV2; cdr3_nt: TGTGCCAGCAGTTCATCACCGGGGAAGACCCAGTACTTC; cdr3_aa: CASSSSPGKTQYF
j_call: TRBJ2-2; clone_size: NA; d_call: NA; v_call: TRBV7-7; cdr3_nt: TGTGCTAGCAGCTTAAAAAACGGGACACCTAACACCGGGGAGCTGTTTTTT; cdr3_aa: CASSLKNGTPNTGELFF
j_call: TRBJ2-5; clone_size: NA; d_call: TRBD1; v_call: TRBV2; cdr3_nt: TGTGCCAGCAGGAAGGACAGGGCGGGCGAGACCCAGTACTTC; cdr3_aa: CASRKDRAGETQYF
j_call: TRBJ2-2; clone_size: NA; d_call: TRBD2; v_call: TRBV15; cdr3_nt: TGTGCCACCAGCAGAGCGCGACCCGGGGCGGGAGGGCCCGGGGGCGGGGAGCTGTTTTTT; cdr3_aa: CATSRARPGAGGPGGGELFF